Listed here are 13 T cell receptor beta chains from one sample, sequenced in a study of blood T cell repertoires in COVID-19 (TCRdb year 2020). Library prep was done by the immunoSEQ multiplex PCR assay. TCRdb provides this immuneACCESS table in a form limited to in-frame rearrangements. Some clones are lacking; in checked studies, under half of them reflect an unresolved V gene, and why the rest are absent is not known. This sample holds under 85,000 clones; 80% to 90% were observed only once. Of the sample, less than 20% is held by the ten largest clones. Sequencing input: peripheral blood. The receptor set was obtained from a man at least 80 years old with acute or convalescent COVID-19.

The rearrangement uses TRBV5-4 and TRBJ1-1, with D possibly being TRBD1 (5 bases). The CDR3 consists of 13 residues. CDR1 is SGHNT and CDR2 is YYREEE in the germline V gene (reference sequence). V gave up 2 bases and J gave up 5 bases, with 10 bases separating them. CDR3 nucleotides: TGTGCCAGCAGCTTCGGCAGGGATACTGAAGCTTTCTTT. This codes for CASSFGRDTEAFF.

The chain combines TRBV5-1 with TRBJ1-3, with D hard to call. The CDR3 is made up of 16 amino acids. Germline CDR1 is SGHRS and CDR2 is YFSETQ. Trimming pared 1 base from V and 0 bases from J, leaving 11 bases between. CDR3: CASSLTELNSGNTIYF. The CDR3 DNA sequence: TGCGCCAGCAGCTTGACAGAGCTTAACTCTGGAAACACCATATATTTT.

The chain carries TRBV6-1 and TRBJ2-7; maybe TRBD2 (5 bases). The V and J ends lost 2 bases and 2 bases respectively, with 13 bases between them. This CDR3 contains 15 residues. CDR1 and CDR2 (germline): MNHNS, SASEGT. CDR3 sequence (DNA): TGTGCCAGCAGTGAATTTATCGGGAAGCCCTACGAGCAGTACTTC. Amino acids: CASSEFIGKPYEQYF.

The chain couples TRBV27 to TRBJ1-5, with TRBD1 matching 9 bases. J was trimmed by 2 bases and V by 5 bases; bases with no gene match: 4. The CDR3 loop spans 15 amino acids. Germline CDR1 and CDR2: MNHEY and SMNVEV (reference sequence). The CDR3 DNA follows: TGTGCCAGCAGTCCCGACAGGGGGGGCAATCAGCCCCAGCATTTT. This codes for CASSPDRGGNQPQHF.

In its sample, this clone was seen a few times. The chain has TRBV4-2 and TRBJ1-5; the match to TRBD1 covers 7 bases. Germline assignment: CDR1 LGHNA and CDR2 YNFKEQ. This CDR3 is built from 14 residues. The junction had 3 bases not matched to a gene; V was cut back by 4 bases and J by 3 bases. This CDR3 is CASSRGQVNQPQHF. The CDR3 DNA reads TGTGCCAGCAGCCGCGGACAGGTCAATCAGCCCCAGCATTTT.

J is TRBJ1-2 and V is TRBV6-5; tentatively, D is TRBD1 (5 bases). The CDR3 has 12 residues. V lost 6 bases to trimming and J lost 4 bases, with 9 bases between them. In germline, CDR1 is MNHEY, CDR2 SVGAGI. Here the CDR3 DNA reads TGTGCCAGCAGGCAGGGAGGCTATGGCTACACCTTC. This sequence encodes CASRQGGYGYTF.

CDR3 residues: CASSLTPGGKLFF. CDR3 DNA sequence: TGTGCCAGCAGCTTAACGCCAGGGGGAAAACTGTTTTTT. The gene calls are TRBV7-3 and TRBJ1-4, with 7 bases fitting TRBD1. J was trimmed by 10 bases and V by 0 bases; bases with no gene match: 2. The CDR3 is made up of 13 amino acids. CDR1 is SGHTA and CDR2 is FQGTGA in the germline V gene.

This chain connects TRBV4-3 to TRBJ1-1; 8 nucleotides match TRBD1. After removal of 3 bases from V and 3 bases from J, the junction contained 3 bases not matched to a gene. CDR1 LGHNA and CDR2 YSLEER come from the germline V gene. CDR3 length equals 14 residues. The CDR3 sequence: CASSQGRGHTEAFF. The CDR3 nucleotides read TGCGCCAGCAGCCAGGGCAGGGGGCACACTGAAGCTTTCTTT.

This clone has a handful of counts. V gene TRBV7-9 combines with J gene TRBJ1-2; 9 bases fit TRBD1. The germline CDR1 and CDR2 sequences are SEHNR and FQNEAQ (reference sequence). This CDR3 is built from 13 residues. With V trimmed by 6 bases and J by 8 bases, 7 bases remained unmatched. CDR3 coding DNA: TGTGCCAGCAGTCTAGGGACAGGGAAGGGCTACACCTTC. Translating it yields CASSLGTGKGYTF.

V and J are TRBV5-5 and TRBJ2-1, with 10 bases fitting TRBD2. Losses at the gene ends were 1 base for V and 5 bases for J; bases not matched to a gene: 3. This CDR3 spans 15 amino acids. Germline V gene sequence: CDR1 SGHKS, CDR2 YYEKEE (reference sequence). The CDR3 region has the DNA TGTGCCAGCAGCTTGCTAGCGGGAGTGAACAATGAGCAGTTCTTC. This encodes CASSLLAGVNNEQFF. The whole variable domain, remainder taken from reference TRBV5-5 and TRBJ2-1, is DAGVTQSPTHLIKTRGQQVTLRCSPISGHKSVSWYQQVLGQGPQFIFQYYEKEERGRGNFPDRFSARQFPNYSSELNVNALLLGDSALYLCASSLLAGVNNEQFFGPGTRLTVL.

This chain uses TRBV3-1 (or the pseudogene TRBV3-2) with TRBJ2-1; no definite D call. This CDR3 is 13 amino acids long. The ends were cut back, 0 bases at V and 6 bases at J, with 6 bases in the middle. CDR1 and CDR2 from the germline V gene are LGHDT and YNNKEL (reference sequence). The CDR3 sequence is CASSQEVSNEQFF. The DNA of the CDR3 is TGTGCCAGCAGCCAAGAGGTTAGCAATGAGCAGTTCTTC.

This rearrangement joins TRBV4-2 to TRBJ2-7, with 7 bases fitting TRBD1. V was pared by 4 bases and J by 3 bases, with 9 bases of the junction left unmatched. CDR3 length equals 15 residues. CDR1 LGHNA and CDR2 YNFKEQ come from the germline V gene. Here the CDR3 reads CASSPAARTGYEQYF. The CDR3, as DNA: TGTGCCAGCAGCCCCGCTGCGAGGACAGGCTACGAGCAGTACTTC.

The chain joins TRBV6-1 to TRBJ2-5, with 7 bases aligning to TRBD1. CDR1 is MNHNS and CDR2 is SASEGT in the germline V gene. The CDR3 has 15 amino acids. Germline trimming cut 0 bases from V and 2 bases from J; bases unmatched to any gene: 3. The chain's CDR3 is CASSEALGQQETQYF. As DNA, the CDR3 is TGTGCCAGCAGTGAAGCTTTGGGACAGCAAGAGACCCAGTACTTC.